This TCR beta chain is from a study of control samples from healthy donors and cancer patients. This CDR3 spans 14 amino acids. From germline, CDR1 is SEHNR and CDR2 FQNEAQ (reference sequence). Trimming stripped 1 base from V and 5 bases from J, with 11 bases between. Sequenced by immunoSEQ multiplex PCR; TCRdb stores in-frame clones only, minus some. The sample has approximately 190,000 clones. The clonotype was recovered from a woman aged 30 to 39 in good health. The chain joins TRBV7-9 to TRBJ1-1, with a tentative D call TRBD1 (5 bases). Material for sequencing was blood. The CDR3 DNA follows: TGTGCCAGCAGCTTAGTCCATGAGGGGACTGAAGCTTTCTTT. This translates into CASSLVHEGTEAFF.